This T cell receptor (beta chain) stems from a study of cytomegalovirus exposure and HLA in healthy donors. Points on this clone: Its antigen is not known.

A multiplex PCR was run with 60 Vbeta primers and 13 Jbeta primers. Some clones are missing from TCRdb's copy, which holds only in-frame ones; the method was immunoSEQ multiplex PCR. In the table there are about 220,000 clones, around 76% of which are singletons. This CDR3 spans 14 amino acids. Trimming removed 4 bases from V and 3 bases from J; junction bases left unmatched: 4. Germline lookup yields CDR1 SEHNR and CDR2 FQNEAQ (reference sequence). Study conclusions and caveats: Reportedly, cytomegalovirus status was diagnosed with high sensitivity and specificity. A previous analysis found most TCR beta V segments productive roughly 90% or roughly 30% of the time.

This chain joins TRBV7-9 and TRBJ2-7; the match to TRBD1 covers 9 bases. This sequence was found in a man between 18 and 29 years old in good health and CMV-seronegative. The sample taken for sequencing was PBMCs. CDR3 coding DNA: TGTGCCAGCAGCTCCGGGACAGGGAACTACGAGCAGTACTTC. It codes for CASSSGTGNYEQYF. Using reference TRBV7-9 and TRBJ2-7 for the parts outside the CDR3, the full variable domain is DTGVSQNPRHKITKRGQNVTFRCDPISEHNRLYWYRQTLGQGPEFLTYFQNEAQLEKSRLLSDRFSAERPKGSFSTLEIQRTEQGDSAMYLCASSSGTGNYEQYFGPGTRLTVT.